The source of this TCR beta chain is a study of Ad26.COV2.S vaccination and SARS-CoV-2 variants. Study context: Vaccine-arm donor from the placebo-controlled COV1001 Ad26.COV2.S trial.

TCRdb keeps only in-frame clones here, not all; method: immunoSEQ multiplex PCR. The sample has hundreds of thousands of clones; around 87% are singletons. The CDR3 has 20 residues. V gave up 0 bases and J gave up 0 bases; unmatched junction bases: 9. CDR1 and CDR2 from the germline V gene are SGDLS and YYNGEE. Indicated treatment: 15 to 20 received Ad26.COV2.S at low or high dose, single or two shots; roughly 5 received placebo; per-sample allocation not given. Sampling was performed 63 days after the first vaccine or placebo injection. The vaccine antigen was prefusion-stabilized Wuhan SARS-CoV-2 spike.

The chain joins TRBV9 to TRBJ2-1; 13 bases map to TRBD2. Sample: peripheral blood, taken in a trial of Ad26.COV2.S vaccine versus placebo. The receptor comes from a person between 18 and 60 years old who received the Ad26.COV2.S COVID-19 vaccine or a placebo. The CDR3 reads CASSVAGLAGDRASYNEQFF. CDR3 coding DNA: TGTGCCAGCAGCGTAGCTGGACTAGCGGGAGATCGTGCCTCCTACAATGAGCAGTTCTTC.